The 4 T cell receptor beta chains below all came from one sample that was sequenced in a study of lymphopenia after photon versus proton radiotherapy. Generated by immunoSEQ multiplex PCR, the TCRdb table keeps only in-frame clones and is missing some. The sample includes around 55,000 clones, less than 85% of them seen just once. Sequencing was performed on peripheral blood, taken from a patient treated with proton-based radiotherapy. The receptors here all came from a man aged 55 to 70 with pancreatic cancer.

The table lists this clone with a few counts. The genes are TRBV9 and TRBJ1-1; TRBD1 agrees at 8 bases. The germline gives CDR1 SGDLS, CDR2 YYNGEE. The CDR3 is 17 amino acids. With 0 bases clipped from V and 1 base from J, the junction kept 8 bases outside the gene matches. In DNA form, the CDR3 reads TGTGCCAGCAGCGTAGGGGGACAGGAGCGGCGGAACACTGAAGCTTTCTTT. This codes for CASSVGGQERRNTEAFF.

The rearrangement links TRBV19 to TRBJ1-5; D is unclear. Germline CDR1 is LNHDA and CDR2 is SQIVND (reference sequence). V was shortened by 8 bases and J by 5 bases, with 10 bases between the two germline ends. The CDR3 has 12 amino acids. The CDR3 DNA follows: TGTGCCAGTGGCAGAAGGGATCAGCCCCAGCATTTT. This translates into CASGRRDQPQHF. Based on the CDR3 plus reference TRBV19 and TRBJ1-5, the full variable domain is DGGITQSPKYLFRKEGQNVTLSCEQNLNHDAMYWYRQDPGQGLRLIYYSQIVNDFQKGDIAEGYSVSREKKESFPLTVTSAQKNPTAFYLCASGRRDQPQHFGDGTRLSIL.

The gene calls are TRBV9 and TRBJ2-2; D not resolved. Germline V gives CDR1 SGDLS, CDR2 YYNGEE. The V gene lost 0 bases and the J gene lost 1 base, with 7 bases spanning the gap. The CDR3 is made up of 15 amino acids. The CDR3 reads CASSVVSGNTGELFF. The CDR3 region has the DNA TGTGCCAGCAGCGTAGTTTCGGGGAACACCGGGGAGCTGTTTTTT.

The chain combines TRBV27 with TRBJ1-2, with D possibly matching TRBD1 (6 bases). The germline gives CDR1 MNHEY, CDR2 SMNVEV (reference sequence). The V and J ends lost 5 bases and 0 bases respectively, with 10 bases between them. The CDR3 totals 14 residues. DNA of the CDR3: TGTGCCAGCAGTCAGGGGCCTTCTAACTATGGCTACACCTTC. Protein sequence: CASSQGPSNYGYTF.